This entry describes one TCR beta chain. This table comes from immunoSEQ multiplex PCR, and its TCRdb copy is limited to in-frame clones, with some not included. The sample records more than 95,000 clones, 92% being singletons. These data come from a study of control samples from healthy donors and cancer patients. Germline trimming cut 4 bases from V and 7 bases from J; bases unmatched to any gene: 4. Per the germline V gene, CDR1 is SGHRS and CDR2 is YFSETQ. The CDR3 is 14 residues long. The material sequenced was PBMCs. The chain has TRBV5-1 and TRBJ2-3; TRBD2 aligns across 12 bases. This sequence was found in a man older than 75 with head and neck cancer. CDR3 in amino acids: CASSTRTSGNTQYF. The CDR3 bases are TGCGCCAGCAGCACCCGGACTAGCGGGAATACGCAGTATTTT.